The 7 T cell receptor beta chains in this list originate from one sample, sequenced in a study of blood T cells in healthy people across ages. Using a J-beta primer mix together with a sample-barcoded 5' primer, a second PCR was run for about 6 to 11 cycles. TCRdb re-analysed the 5' RACE reads in MiXCR, keeping a single row per CDR3 protein. Seen here are around 990,000 distinct CDR3 sequences, more than 30% observed once, and the top ten hold around 13%. The sequenced sample consisted of blood. These receptors originate from a man aged 18 to 30 in good health.

A few counts support this clonotype. V is TRBV11-1 and J is TRBJ2-5; D assignment may be TRBD1 or TRBD2 (5 bases each). The germline V gene encodes CDR1 SGHAT and CDR2 FQDESV (reference sequence). The V and J ends lost 1 base and 4 bases respectively, with 10 bases between them. This CDR3 region has 14 residues. The CDR3 reads CASSLGGSLETQYF. DNA of the CDR3: TGTGCCAGCAGCTTAGGGGGGAGTTTAGAGACCCAGTACTTC.

This clonotype appeared a single time. The V gene is TRBV5-1, the J gene TRBJ2-7; the match to TRBD1 covers 9 bases. The CDR3 runs to 14 residues. V lost 4 bases and J lost 5; bases outside the gene matches: 7. Germline V CDR1 and CDR2: SGHRS, YFSETQ. The CDR3 DNA reads TGCGCCAGCAGCCCGGACAGGGGAGAGGACGAGCAGTACTTC. Its protein product is CASSPDRGEDEQYF.

The rearrangement joins TRBV4-3 to TRBJ1-4; a possible D gene is TRBD1 (5 bases). The CDR3 is 16 residues long. Deletions cut 0 bases from V and 0 bases from J, with 8 bases between. Germline lookup yields CDR1 LGHNA and CDR2 YSLEER. CDR3 nucleotide sequence: TGCGCCAGCAGCCAAGAAGGGGATACAACTAATGAAAAACTGTTTTTT. This encodes CASSQEGDTTNEKLFF.

With regard to this clonotype: Germline and junction disagree at one end, which may indicate a read error. The rearrangement joins TRBV7-2 to TRBJ1-6; D might be TRBD1 (5 bases). Germline CDR1 SGHTA, CDR2 FQGNSA. This CDR3 has 16 amino acids. The CDR3 DNA reads as TGTGCCAGCAGATTATCCCGTGCCCGTGGGACGTCGCCCCCCCACTTT. It is translated as CASRLSRARGTSPPHF.

Remarks on this clonotype: Germline is not matched at one junction end, which may reflect a read error. The chain is built from TRBV7-2 and TRBJ2-1; 8 positions match TRBD2. The CDR3 totals 17 residues. Germline V CDR1 and CDR2: SGHTA, FQGNSA. DNA for the CDR3: TGTGCCTGCAGCTTAGCGCTAGGTGGCGGGGGGTACAATGAGCAGTTCTTC. Its protein product is CACSLALGGGGYNEQFF.

V gene TRBV29-1 combines with J gene TRBJ2-1; 7 bases map to TRBD1. Germline V gene lookup returns CDR1 SQVTM and CDR2 ANQGSEA. The CDR3 has 12 amino acids. The CDR3 nucleotides are TGCACGGGACAGATCACCTACAATGAGCAGTTCTTC. It is translated as CTGQITYNEQFF.

The chain couples TRBV20-1 to TRBJ2-3, with a tentative D call TRBD1 (7 bases). The CDR3 spans 15 residues. Germline CDR1 is DFQATT and CDR2 is SNEGSKA (reference sequence). Between the trimmed V and J ends, which lost 1 base and 2 bases, there was a span of 13 bases. The CDR3, as DNA: TGCAGTGCTAGAGCGTCAGGGGGGAACACAGATACGCAGTATTTT. It codes for CSARASGGNTDTQYF.